Below are 8 T cell receptor gamma chains sequenced from a single sample in a study of gamma delta lymphoproliferative disorders and STAT genes. TCRdb re-analyzed the multiplex PCR reads via CATT. Of a few thousand gamma-chain clones in the sample, 7.5% to 9.5% were seen once. Sequencing used genomic DNA taken from PBMCs of patients and controls. Sequencing was done on a sample of blood. The receptors here all came from a human donor in good health.

This clone is labeled as medium-sized (0.01 to 0.1%). V gene TRGV4 combines with J gene TRGJ1 or TRGJ2. Germline matching of the DNA provided the J gene here, since TCRdb leaves it blank. The CDR3 length is 13 residues. From germline, CDR1 is EGSTGY and CDR2 YDSYTSSV. With 12 bases clipped from V and 6 bases from J, the junction kept 17 bases outside the gene matches. In DNA form, the CDR3 reads TGTGCCGCACCGAGACTTATCGCTTATAAGAAACTCTTT. It yields the protein CAAPRLIAYKKLF.

This clone came up a few times. V and J are TRGV4 and TRGJ1 or TRGJ2. The J gene is absent in TCRdb and was assigned here via DNA matching to germline. The length of the CDR3 is 10 residues. Trimming took 12 bases from V and 2 from J; bases not matched to a gene: 4. Germline V gives CDR1 EGSTGY, CDR2 YDSYTSSV. For the CDR3, the DNA is TGTGCCGCTTATTATTATAAGAAACTCTTT. Translating gives CAAYYYKKLF.

This clone is medium-sized (0.01 to 0.1%) in the sample. The chain carries TRGV3 and TRGJ1 or TRGJ2. No J gene was available from TCRdb, and it was assigned here by a germline match of the DNA. The junction had 2 bases not matched to a gene; V was cut back by 4 bases and J by 2 bases. Germline CDR1 is VTNTFY and CDR2 is YDVSTARD (reference sequence). The CDR3 length is 12 residues. The CDR3 bases are TGTGCCACCTGGGAGTATTATTATAAGAAACTCTTT. Its translation: CATWEYYYKKLF.

This clone is labeled as medium-sized (0.01 to 0.1%). The same CDR3 arises from other DNA sequences in this sample as well. The chain is built from TRGV10 and TRGJ1 or TRGJ2. The J gene is not listed in TCRdb, so it was assigned here from a DNA match to germline. TRGV10 is recorded as an ORF, its role being uncertain. The CDR3 is 12 amino acids. Trimming at V came to 8 bases and at J to 4 bases, leaving 6 bases not matched to a gene. The CDR3, as DNA: TGTGCTGCGTGGGATTCATATTATAAGAAACTCTTT. Protein: CAAWDSYYKKLF.

The V gene is TRGV11; the J gene was not called. TRGV11 is filed as an ORF, its function uncertain. The CDR3 runs to 13 residues. The CDR3 nucleotides read TGTGCCTGCTGGGGTGGATTGAGACTGGTTAAGATATTT. It is translated as CACWGGLRLVKIF.

This clone is labeled medium-sized. The same CDR3 can be traced to other DNA sequences in this sample. The rearrangement links TRGV4 to TRGJ1 or TRGJ2. TCRdb carries no J gene annotation; the J gene was assigned here by matching the DNA with germline. The length of the CDR3 is 10 residues. Germline lookup yields CDR1 EGSTGY and CDR2 YDSYTSSV. Trimming cost V 6 bases and J 10 bases; bases outside gene matches: 6. For the CDR3, the DNA is TGTGCCACCTGGCCCCTAAAGAAACTCTTT. Residues: CATWPLKKLF.

At least ten counts were recorded for this clone. This sequence joins TRGV4 and TRGJ1 or TRGJ2. The J gene, not given by TCRdb, was assigned here from a germline match of the nucleotide sequence. Germline V gene sequence: CDR1 EGSTGY, CDR2 YDSYTSSV. Trimming removed 3 bases from V and 8 bases from J; junction bases left unmatched: 7. The CDR3 is 12 residues long. CDR3 DNA sequence: TGTGCCACCTGGGATCTTGGGGATAAGAAACTCTTT. Its protein product is CATWDLGDKKLF.

This clone rates as medium-sized. The chain couples TRGV4 to TRGJ1 or TRGJ2. TCRdb leaves out the J gene; it was filled in here by matching the DNA to germline. Germline assignment: CDR1 EGSTGY and CDR2 YDSYTSSV. This CDR3 contains 12 residues. Trimming took 1 base from V and 6 from J; bases not matched to a gene: 3. For the CDR3, the DNA is TGTGCCACCTGGGATGGCCCTTATAAGAAACTCTTT. Translating it yields CATWDGPYKKLF.